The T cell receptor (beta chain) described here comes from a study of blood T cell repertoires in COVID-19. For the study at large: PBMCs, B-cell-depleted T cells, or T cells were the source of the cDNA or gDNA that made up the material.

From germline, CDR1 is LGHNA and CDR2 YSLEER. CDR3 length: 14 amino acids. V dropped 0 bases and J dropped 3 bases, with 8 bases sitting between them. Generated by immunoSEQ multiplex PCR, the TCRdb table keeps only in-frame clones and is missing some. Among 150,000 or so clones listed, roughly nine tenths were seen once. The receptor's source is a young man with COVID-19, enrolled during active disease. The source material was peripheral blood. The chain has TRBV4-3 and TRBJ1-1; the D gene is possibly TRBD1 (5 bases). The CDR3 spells CASSQDVGDTEAFF. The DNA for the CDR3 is TGCGCCAGCAGCCAAGATGTAGGGGACACTGAAGCTTTCTTT.